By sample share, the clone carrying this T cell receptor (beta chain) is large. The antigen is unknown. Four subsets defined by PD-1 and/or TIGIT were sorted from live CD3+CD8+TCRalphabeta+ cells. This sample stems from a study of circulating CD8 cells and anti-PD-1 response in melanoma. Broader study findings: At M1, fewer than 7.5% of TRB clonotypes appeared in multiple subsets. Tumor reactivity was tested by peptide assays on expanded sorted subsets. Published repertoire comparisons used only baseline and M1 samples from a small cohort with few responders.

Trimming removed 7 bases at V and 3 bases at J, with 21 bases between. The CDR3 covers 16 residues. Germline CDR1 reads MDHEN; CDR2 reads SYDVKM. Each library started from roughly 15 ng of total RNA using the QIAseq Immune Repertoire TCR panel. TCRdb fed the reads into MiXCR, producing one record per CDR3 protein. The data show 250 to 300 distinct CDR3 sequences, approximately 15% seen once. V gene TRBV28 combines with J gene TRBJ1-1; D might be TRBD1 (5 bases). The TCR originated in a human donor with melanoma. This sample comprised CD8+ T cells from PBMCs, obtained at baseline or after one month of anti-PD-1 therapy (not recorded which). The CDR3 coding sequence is TGTGCCAGCACCCCACGTTTTGGGCTGGGGGACACTGAAGCTTTCTTT. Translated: CASTPRFGLGDTEAFF.